This T cell receptor (beta chain) came from a study of regulatory T cells in long-lasting Graves disease. Study at large: Less than 3 months of antithyroid drugs had been taken by newly diagnosed Graves' patients.

Assembly of TCR beta libraries relied on iRepertoire HTBI primers together with Arm-PCR of CDR3 regions. TCRdb independently ran MiXCR on the multiplex PCR reads; one entry per CDR3 protein. This table has roughly 560,000 distinct CDR3 sequences, 12% appearing once. CDR3 length: 16 residues. V shed 5 bases and J 6 bases; nucleotides not matched to a gene: 12. The germline V gene encodes CDR1 SGHVS and CDR2 FNYEAQ. As for time point: newly diagnosed GD, antithyroid drugs for less than 3 months. From PBMCs, RNA was extracted and then used to make the TCR library. Under American Thyroid Association guidelines, Graves' disease was diagnosed. Separately, the same data were catalogued under a study of T cells in Graves' hyperthyroidism and ophthalmopathy. That report notes: Exclusion followed for patients with uncontrolled infection, other autoimmune disease, pregnancy or lactation.

This receptor was obtained from a young woman with Graves disease. The chain joins TRBV7-6 to TRBJ2-1; 8 bases line up with TRBD2. The source material was peripheral blood mononuclear cells (PBMCs), sampled at new diagnosis, from a patient treated with antithyroid drugs. The CDR3 nucleotides read TGTGCCAGCAGCCCCGCCCCCGGGAGGGCCGTCAATGAGCAGTTCTTC. It encodes CASSPAPGRAVNEQFF.